This entry lists 15 T cell receptor beta chains sequenced from one sample in a study of memory CD4+ T cells and cytomegalovirus serostatus. Assay: immunoSEQ multiplex PCR; the TCRdb copy retains only in-frame clones and omits some. The table has under 50,000 clones, roughly four fifths seen once. The sort gate was single viable CD3+CD4+CD8-CD45RO+ cells for memory CD4+ T cells. Sequencing used memory CD4+ T cells from blood. The source is an adult in good health and CMV-seropositive.

V is TRBV11-3 and J is TRBJ2-3; D is unclear. Germline assignment: CDR1 SGHNT and CDR2 YENEEA. CDR3 length equals 12 residues. The V end lost 3 bases, the J end lost 9 bases, and 10 bases lay between the germline ends. Here the CDR3 reads CASSFIPDTQYF. CDR3 in DNA: TGTGCCAGCAGCTTCATCCCGGACACGCAGTATTTT. The full variable domain, with the rest looked up from reference TRBV11-3 and TRBJ2-3, is EAGVVQSPRYKIIEKKQPVAFWCNPISGHNTLYWYLQNLGQGPELLIRYENEEAVDDSQLPKDRFSAERLKGVDSTLKIQPAELGDSAVYLCASSFIPDTQYFGPGTRLTVL.

The rearrangement links TRBV15 to TRBJ1-6; no clear D gene. V was trimmed by 6 bases and J by 3 bases, leaving 6 bases between them. CDR3 size: 13 residues. CDR1 LNHNV and CDR2 YYDKDF come from the germline V gene (reference sequence). CDR3 sequence (DNA): TGTGCCACCAGGGTCCGCTATAATTCACCCCTCCACTTT. Protein sequence: CATRVRYNSPLHF.

V usage is TRBV5-1 and J usage is TRBJ1-3; D is ambiguous. V lost 4 bases and J lost 4, with 9 bases in between. This CDR3 has 13 residues. Germline CDR1 SGHRS, CDR2 YFSETQ. This CDR3 reads CASSDDNGNTIYF. The DNA of the CDR3 is TGCGCCAGCAGCGACGACAACGGAAACACCATATATTTT.

This clone has just a few counts. The chain recombines TRBV5-1 with TRBJ2-7; perhaps TRBD2 as D (5 bases). Germline CDR1 is SGHRS and CDR2 is YFSETQ. This CDR3 is 13 amino acids long. The V end lost 7 bases, the J end lost 0 bases, and 11 bases lay between the germline ends. CDR3 bases: TGCGCCAGCGGACGGAGGAGCTCCTACGAGCAGTACTTC. Translated: CASGRRSSYEQYF.

Here the CDR3 DNA reads TGTGCCAGTAGTGCCGACAGGGAATTTGAGACCCAGTACTTC. Amino acids: CASSADREFETQYF. The gene calls are TRBV19 and TRBJ2-5; 7 nucleotides match TRBD1. From germline, CDR1 is LNHDA and CDR2 SQIVND (reference sequence). The CDR3 is 14 residues long. Germline trimming cut 5 bases from V and 5 bases from J; bases unmatched to any gene: 8. The variable domain in full, completed from reference TRBV19 and TRBJ2-5, reads DGGITQSPKYLFRKEGQNVTLSCEQNLNHDAMYWYRQDPGQGLRLIYYSQIVNDFQKGDIAEGYSVSREKKESFPLTVTSAQKNPTAFYLCASSADREFETQYFGPGTRLLVL.

The genes are TRBV5-1 and TRBJ1-2; D is unclear. CDR1 and CDR2 (germline): SGHRS, YFSETQ. The CDR3 is 15 amino acids. V lost 0 bases and J 0 bases, leaving 9 bases between the germline ends. DNA for the CDR3: TGCGCCAGCAGCTTGGCCGCGCAGGCTAACTATGGCTACACCTTC. Amino acids: CASSLAAQANYGYTF.

J is TRBJ2-7 and V is TRBV7-2; no clear D gene. CDR3 length: 13 residues. Germline CDR1 is SGHTA and CDR2 is FQGNSA. V lost 1 base, J lost 6 bases, and 10 bases lay in between. CDR3 sequence: CASSLEHDLEQYF. CDR3 nucleotides: TGTGCCAGCAGCTTAGAGCACGATCTCGAGCAGTACTTC.

V gene TRBV15 combines with J gene TRBJ2-3; perhaps TRBD1 as D (5 bases). This CDR3 has 15 amino acids. Trimming shortened V by 0 bases and J by 4 bases, and 11 bases separated the two germline ends. Germline assignment: CDR1 LNHNV and CDR2 YYDKDF (reference sequence). The CDR3 region is CATSRDNRLSDTQYF. In DNA, the CDR3 is TGTGCCACCAGCAGAGACAACAGGCTCTCAGATACGCAGTATTTT.

This clone was seen a handful of times. The genes are TRBV5-8 and TRBJ1-2; a possible D gene is TRBD1 (6 bases). The ends were cut back, 1 base at V and 2 bases at J, with 9 bases in the middle. Germline lookup yields CDR1 SGHTS and CDR2 YDEGEE. The CDR3 is 14 residues long. The CDR3 region is CASSLYRANYGYTF. For the CDR3, the DNA is TGTGCCAGCAGCTTGTACAGGGCGAACTATGGCTACACCTTC.

The chain recombines TRBV7-2 with TRBJ2-7; D is uncertain. The V gene's germline CDR1 is SGHTA and CDR2 FQGNSA. The length of the CDR3 is 14 residues. Deletions cut 5 bases from V and 0 bases from J, with 11 bases between. The CDR3 spells CASSPERLSYEQYF. The CDR3 nucleotides are TGTGCCAGCAGCCCGGAGCGTCTCTCCTACGAGCAGTACTTC.

In its sample, this clone is medium-sized. The chain is built from TRBV7-9 and TRBJ1-1; no definite D call. Trimming took off 1 base at V and 3 bases at J, with 6 bases between the two ends. This CDR3 is 13 amino acids long. Germline V gene sequence: CDR1 SEHNR, CDR2 FQNEAQ (reference sequence). CDR3 coding DNA: TGTGCCAGCAGCTTAGAAGCAGACACTGAAGCTTTCTTT. Translation: CASSLEADTEAFF.

The chain has TRBV2 and TRBJ1-1; a possible D gene is TRBD1 (6 bases). V lost 10 bases, J lost 6 bases, and 21 bases lay in between. The CDR3 is 14 residues long. CDR1 SNHLY and CDR2 FYNNEI come from the germline V gene. The CDR3 sequence: CATSKRPGGPEAFF. CDR3 DNA: TGTGCCACCTCTAAGCGGCCCGGGGGGCCTGAAGCTTTCTTT.

The V call is TRBV2, the J call TRBJ1-6, with D uncertain. The V and J ends lost 6 bases and 0 bases respectively, with 9 bases between them. The CDR3 loop spans 15 amino acids. Germline CDR1 is SNHLY and CDR2 is FYNNEI. The CDR3 reads CASRVAGSYNSPLHF. The CDR3 DNA is TGTGCCAGCAGGGTTGCAGGCTCCTATAATTCACCCCTCCACTTT. The entire variable domain, with the rest obtained from reference TRBV2 and TRBJ1-6, is as follows: EPEVTQTPSHQVTQMGQEVILRCVPISNHLYFYWYRQILGQKVEFLVSFYNNEISEKSEIFDDQFSVERPDGSNFTLKIRSTKLEDSAMYFCASRVAGSYNSPLHFGNGTRLTVT.

The chain is built from TRBV6-6 and TRBJ2-7; D possibly matches TRBD1 or TRBD2 (5 bases each). Germline assignment: CDR1 MNHNY and CDR2 SVGAGI (reference sequence). The germline V and J ends were trimmed by 6 bases and 9 bases, with 15 bases remaining between them. The CDR3 is 12 residues long. CDR3 amino acids: CASSPGRSSQYF. The CDR3 DNA sequence: TGTGCCAGCAGCCCGGGACGTTCGTCGCAGTACTTC.

The rearrangement links TRBV7-9 to TRBJ2-7; D gene uncertain. Germline values: CDR1 SEHNR, CDR2 FQNEAQ (reference sequence). V lost 1 base and J 9 bases, leaving 7 bases between the germline ends. The CDR3 extends over 11 amino acids. The CDR3: CASSLETMQYF. In DNA form, the CDR3 reads TGTGCCAGCAGCTTAGAAACGATGCAGTACTTC.